A selection of T cell receptor beta chains follows, all from one sample in a study of OX40 agonist ivuxolimab in advanced cancers. TCRdb's copy holds only in-frame clones and misses some; the assay was immunoSEQ multiplex PCR. The sample contains approximately 49,000 clones, nearly 85% of which appear only once. The sample in question was CD4+ or CD8+ T cells sorted from blood, obtained in a trial of the OX40 agonist ivuxolimab. These receptor sequences come from an adult with an advanced solid tumor such as melanoma, head and neck, liver or kidney cancer. CDR3s include the opening cysteine and the closing phenylalanine or tryptophan. A D gene is named only where the DNA matches it firmly. Some rows have no size entry. The others give once, few or many, or a class for an expanded clone.

V gene	J gene	clone size	D gene	CDR3 protein	CDR3 DNA
TRBV4-3	TRBJ1-5	-	-	CASSRGGQPQHF	TGCGCCAGCAGCCGGGGGGGCCAGCCCCAGCATTTT
TRBV19	TRBJ2-5	-	TRBD1	CASSARSGTGVRETQYF	TGTGCCAGTAGTGCCAGATCCGGGACAGGGGTGCGGGAGACCCAGTACTTC
TRBV2	TRBJ1-2	once	TRBD1	CASRTGRSTVYGYTF	TGTGCCAGCAGGACAGGGAGATCGACTGTTTATGGCTACACCTTC
TRBV5-5	TRBJ2-1	-	-	CASSFGGRNEQFF	TGTGCCAGCAGCTTCGGGGGGCGGAATGAGCAGTTCTTC
TRBV15	TRBJ2-4	-	-	CATSRVPARLAKNIQYF	TGTGCCACCAGCAGAGTCCCAGCTAGGCTAGCCAAAAACATTCAGTACTTC
TRBV19	TRBJ1-1	-	-	CASSLSREGGAFF	TGTGCCAGTAGTCTAAGTCGGGAGGGGGGTGCTTTCTTT
TRBV19	TRBJ1-4	-	-	CASSLGRGNEKLFF	TGTGCCAGTAGCCTAGGACGTGGGAATGAAAAACTGTTTTTT
TRBV7-9	TRBJ1-5	-	-	CASSPGWAGVRPQHF	TGTGCCAGCAGCCCTGGGTGGGCAGGGGTGAGGCCCCAGCATTTT
TRBV11-3	TRBJ1-6	once	-	CASSLEQTGRVNSPLHF	TGTGCCAGCAGCTTAGAACAAACAGGGAGGGTTAATTCACCCCTCCACTTT
TRBV6-5	TRBJ2-7	once	TRBD1	CASSQGTGVFYEQYF	TGTGCCAGCAGTCAAGGGACAGGGGTTTTCTACGAGCAGTACTTC
TRBV7-8	TRBJ2-1	-	-	CASSAPDWGMGYNEQFF	TGTGCCAGCAGCGCCCCAGACTGGGGTATGGGCTACAATGAGCAGTTCTTC
TRBV11-2	TRBJ2-5	-	-	CASSLSPQETQYF	TGTGCCAGCAGCTTATCCCCTCAAGAGACCCAGTACTTC
TRBV18	TRBJ1-3	few	TRBD1	CASSPVRGRSGNTIYF	TGTGCCAGCTCACCAGTCAGGGGGCGCTCTGGAAACACCATATATTTT
TRBV9	TRBJ2-7	-	-	CASSRTGEGGEQYF	TGTGCCAGCAGCCGTACAGGGGAGGGAGGCGAGCAGTACTTC
TRBV11-2	TRBJ2-5	-	-	CASSWSGVQETQYF	TGTGCCAGCAGCTGGTCAGGGGTTCAAGAGACCCAGTACTTC
TRBV29-1	TRBJ1-2	-	TRBD1	CSVEEAQGYYGYTF	TGCAGCGTTGAAGAAGCACAGGGGTACTATGGCTACACCTTC
TRBV7-9	TRBJ1-1	-	-	CASSNPWANTEAFF	TGTGCCAGCAGCAACCCCTGGGCGAACACTGAAGCTTTCTTT
TRBV7-2	TRBJ2-7	-	-	CASSRNRVYEQYF	TGTGCCAGCAGCCGGAACAGGGTCTACGAGCAGTACTTC
TRBV5-1	TRBJ2-1	-	TRBD2	CASSSGGASYNEQFF	TGCGCCAGCAGTAGCGGGGGGGCGTCCTACAATGAGCAGTTCTTC
TRBV19	TRBJ2-2	-	TRBD1	CASEGYPGQGALTTGELFF	TGTGCCAGTGAGGGGTATCCGGGACAGGGGGCGCTGACCACCGGGGAGCTGTTTTTT